These 14 T cell receptor beta chains originate from one sample sequenced in a study of blood T cell repertoires in COVID-19. Profiled with immunoSEQ multiplex PCR; TCRdb holds only in-frame clones, not every one. The data contain 450,000 to 500,000 clones, around 85% of them singletons. Sequencing was performed on peripheral blood. The source is a human donor in a cohort sampled during active COVID-19.

CDR3 sequence (DNA): TGTGCCAGCAGCCAAACTAGCGGACCCTCTACTAGCACAGATACGCAGTATTTT. Its protein product is CASSQTSGPSTSTDTQYF. V and J are TRBV4-2 and TRBJ2-3; TRBD2 aligns across 8 bases. Trimming took 2 bases from V and 0 from J; bases not matched to a gene: 10. Germline assignment: CDR1 LGHNA and CDR2 YNFKEQ. The CDR3 extends over 18 amino acids.

In the case of this clone: Other DNA variants within this sample encode the same CDR3. The chain links TRBV7-3 to TRBJ2-3; maybe TRBD2 (6 bases). This CDR3 contains 16 residues. V was shortened by 3 bases and J by 0 bases, with 13 bases between the two germline ends. Per germline, CDR1 SGHTA and CDR2 FQGTGA. The CDR3 protein is CASSLGLARSTDTQYF. As DNA, the CDR3 is TGTGCCAGCAGCTTGGGGCTAGCGAGGAGCACAGATACGCAGTATTTT.

The chain joins TRBV5-1 to TRBJ2-5; 11 positions agree with TRBD2. V lost 6 bases to trimming and J lost 5 bases; unmatched junction nucleotides: 6. This CDR3 is built from 14 residues. Germline CDR1 reads SGHRS; CDR2 reads YFSETQ. In nucleotides, the CDR3 is TGCGCCAGCACCCTAGCGGGAGGCATGGAGACCCAGTACTTC. This gives the protein CASTLAGGMETQYF.

Concerning this clone itself: Distinct nucleotide sequences in the sample also encode this CDR3. Here the CDR3 DNA reads TGTGCCAGCAGCTTAGGGACTAGCGGCACAGATACGCAGTATTTT. It translates to CASSLGTSGTDTQYF. The chain combines TRBV7-2 with TRBJ2-3; 9 bases match TRBD2. The germline gives CDR1 SGHTA, CDR2 FQGNSA. CDR3 size: 15 residues. The V gene end was trimmed by 1 base and the J gene end by 1 base; junction bases not matched to a gene: 0.

The chain uses TRBV6-6 and TRBJ1-2, with 8 bases aligning to TRBD1. Losses at the gene ends were 6 bases for V and 8 bases for J; bases not matched to a gene: 11. The CDR3 has 14 residues. CDR1 and CDR2 (germline): MNHNY, SVGAGI (reference sequence). The CDR3 coding sequence is TGTGCCAGCAGGGAAGGACAGGGTCTACGAGGCTACACCTTC. It codes for CASREGQGLRGYTF.

CDR3 nucleotides: TGTGCCTGGAGTCAGGGAGGGTACTACAATGAGCAGTTCTTC. Its translation: CAWSQGGYYNEQFF. The gene calls are TRBV30 and TRBJ2-1, with 7 bases fitting TRBD2. V was clipped by 2 bases and J by 3 bases; unmatched bases: 4. The CDR3 covers 14 residues. Germline V gene data show CDR1 as GTSNPN and CDR2 as SVGIG (reference sequence).

The chain employs TRBV18 and TRBJ1-5; D might be TRBD1 (6 bases). The germline V gene has CDR1 KGHSH and CDR2 LQKENI. Between the trimmed V and J ends, which lost 6 bases and 7 bases, there was a span of 19 bases. This CDR3 is 15 amino acids long. Here the CDR3 reads CASSLQGPSGQPQHF. The CDR3 nucleotides are TGTGCCAGCTCCCTCCAGGGGCCCTCAGGGCAGCCCCAGCATTTT.

The chain combines TRBV18 with TRBJ2-7; D is unresolved. Germline values: CDR1 KGHSH, CDR2 LQKENI. CDR3 length equals 13 residues. The V end was cut by 6 bases, the J end by 4 bases, with 13 bases between. CDR3 in amino acids: CASSPLPVYEQYF. In DNA form, the CDR3 reads TGTGCCAGCTCCCCTCTGCCGGTTTACGAGCAGTACTTC.

The chain recombines TRBV19 with TRBJ1-1; no clear D gene. The CDR3 spans 14 residues. V was shortened by 4 bases and J by 5 bases, with 14 bases between the two germline ends. Germline values: CDR1 LNHDA, CDR2 SQIVND (reference sequence). This chain's CDR3 is CASSKIPVETEAFF. CDR3 DNA: TGTGCCAGTAGTAAGATACCGGTGGAGACTGAAGCTTTCTTT.

V and J are TRBV11-2 and TRBJ2-3; 7 positions agree with TRBD2. After removal of 3 bases from V and 7 bases from J, the junction contained 10 bases not matched to a gene. The CDR3 length is 15 residues. CDR1 and CDR2 from the germline V gene are SGHAT and FQNNGV. The CDR3 loop reads CASSLGGGTTNTQYF. CDR3 DNA: TGTGCCAGCAGCTTGGGCGGGGGTACCACTAATACGCAGTATTTT.

The chain combines TRBV30 with TRBJ2-3; a possible D gene is TRBD1 (5 bases). This CDR3 contains 14 residues. Trimming took off 0 bases at V and 3 bases at J, with 10 bases between the two ends. CDR1 is GTSNPN and CDR2 is SVGIG in the germline V gene (reference sequence). CDR3 nucleotides: TGTGCCTGGAGTGTTAGGGGCACTACAGATACGCAGTATTTT. This codes for CAWSVRGTTDTQYF.

V and J are TRBV6-5 and TRBJ2-3, with D perhaps TRBD2 (7 bases). Between the trimmed V and J ends, which lost 8 bases and 2 bases, there was a span of 17 bases. The CDR3 length is 15 residues. CDR1 and CDR2 from the germline V gene are MNHEY and SVGAGI. This chain's CDR3 is CASVKQGGFTDTQYF. DNA for the CDR3: TGTGCCAGCGTCAAACAGGGAGGGTTCACAGATACGCAGTATTTT.

In its sample, this clone was seen many times. The V and J genes are TRBV4-1 and TRBJ1-1; D is perhaps TRBD1 (6 bases). Germline assignment: CDR1 MGHRA and CDR2 YSYEKL. The CDR3 covers 14 residues. V shed 6 bases and J shed 1 base, with 12 bases lying between them. The DNA of the CDR3 is TGCGCCAGCAGACTCACAGGGAGGAACACTGAAGCTTTCTTT. Its translation: CASRLTGRNTEAFF.

This chain uses TRBV5-1 with TRBJ2-7; D possibly corresponds to TRBD2 (5 bases). Germline V gene sequence: CDR1 SGHRS, CDR2 YFSETQ. The V gene lost 3 bases and the J gene lost 2 bases, with 15 bases spanning the gap. The CDR3 covers 15 residues. CDR3 protein: CASSSNTPRAYEQYF. DNA for the CDR3: TGCGCCAGCAGCTCGAACACCCCGAGGGCCTACGAGCAGTACTTC.